This TCR beta chain was retrieved from a study of blood T cell repertoires in COVID-19. Overall study: The cDNA or gDNA used as material had been derived from T cells, B-cell-depleted T cells, or PBMCs.

This clone was observed a few times. Seattle's enrolled individuals joined amid active infection and were then monitored longitudinally. Libraries were prepared by immunoSEQ multiplex PCR; TCRdb keeps only in-frame clonotypes and omits some of them. Of 410,000 or so clones listed, 75% to 90% are singletons. The CDR3 is 13 residues long. In germline, CDR1 is MNHEY, CDR2 SVGAGI. Trimming removed 2 bases at V and 9 bases at J, with 11 bases between. The sequence came from a woman aged 40 to 49 with COVID-19, enrolled during active disease. Sequenced material: peripheral blood. V gene TRBV6-5 combines with J gene TRBJ2-1; a weak D match, TRBD2 (5 bases). CDR3 in DNA: TGTGCCAGCAGTTACGAGGGTTTAGGTGAGCAGTTCTTC. This translates into CASSYEGLGEQFF.